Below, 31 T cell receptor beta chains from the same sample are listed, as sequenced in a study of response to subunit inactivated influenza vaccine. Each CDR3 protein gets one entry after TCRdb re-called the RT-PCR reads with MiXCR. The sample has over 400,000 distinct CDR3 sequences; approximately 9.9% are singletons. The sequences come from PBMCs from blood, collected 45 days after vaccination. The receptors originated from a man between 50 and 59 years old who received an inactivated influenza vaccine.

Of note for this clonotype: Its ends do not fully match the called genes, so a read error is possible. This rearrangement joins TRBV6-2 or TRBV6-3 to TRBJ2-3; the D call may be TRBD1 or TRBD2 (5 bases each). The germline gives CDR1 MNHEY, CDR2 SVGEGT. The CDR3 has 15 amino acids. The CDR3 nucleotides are TGTGACAGCAGTTACCCGGGACGCCAGGGTTTCACGCAGTATTTT. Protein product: CDSSYPGRQGFTQYF.

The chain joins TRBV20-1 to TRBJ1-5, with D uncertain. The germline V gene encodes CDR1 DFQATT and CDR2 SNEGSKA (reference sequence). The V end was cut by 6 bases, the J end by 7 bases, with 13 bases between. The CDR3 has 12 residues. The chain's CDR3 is CSAQPATQPQHF. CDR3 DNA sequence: TGCAGTGCCCAACCGGCCACACAGCCCCAGCATTTT.

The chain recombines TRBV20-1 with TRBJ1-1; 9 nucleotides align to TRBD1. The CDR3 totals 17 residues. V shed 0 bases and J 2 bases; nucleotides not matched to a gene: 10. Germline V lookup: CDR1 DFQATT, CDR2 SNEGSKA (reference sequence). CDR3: CSARDPKHRGLNTEAFF. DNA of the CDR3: TGCAGTGCTAGAGATCCAAAGCACAGGGGGCTCAACACTGAAGCTTTCTTT.

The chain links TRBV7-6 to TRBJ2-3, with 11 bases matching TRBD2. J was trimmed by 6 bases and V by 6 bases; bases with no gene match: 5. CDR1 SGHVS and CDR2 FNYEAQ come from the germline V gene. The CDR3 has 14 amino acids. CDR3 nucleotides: TGTGCCAGCAGAGGACTAGCGGGTGGGGATACGCAGTATTTT. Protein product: CASRGLAGGDTQYF.

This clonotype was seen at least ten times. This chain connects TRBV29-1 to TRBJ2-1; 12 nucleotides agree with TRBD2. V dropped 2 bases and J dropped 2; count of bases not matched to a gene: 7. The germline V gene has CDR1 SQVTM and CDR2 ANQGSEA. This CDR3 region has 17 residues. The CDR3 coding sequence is TGCAGCGTTGAACTAGCGGGGGGGCTAAACCCCTACAATGAGCAGTTCTTC. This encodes CSVELAGGLNPYNEQFF.

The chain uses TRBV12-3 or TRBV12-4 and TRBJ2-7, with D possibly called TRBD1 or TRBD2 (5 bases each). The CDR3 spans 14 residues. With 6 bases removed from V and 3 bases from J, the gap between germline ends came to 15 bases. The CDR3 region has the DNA TGTGCCAGCAGCCCCTCCGGGGCGGGCTACGAGCAGTACTTC. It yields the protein CASSPSGAGYEQYF.

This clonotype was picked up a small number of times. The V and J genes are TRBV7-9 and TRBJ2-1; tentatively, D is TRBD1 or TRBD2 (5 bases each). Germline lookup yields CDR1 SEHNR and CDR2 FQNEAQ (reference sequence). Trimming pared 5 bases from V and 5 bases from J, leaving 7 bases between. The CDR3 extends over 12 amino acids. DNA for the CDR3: TGTGCCAGCAGCGGGGGAGACAATGAGCAGTTCTTC. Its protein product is CASSGGDNEQFF.

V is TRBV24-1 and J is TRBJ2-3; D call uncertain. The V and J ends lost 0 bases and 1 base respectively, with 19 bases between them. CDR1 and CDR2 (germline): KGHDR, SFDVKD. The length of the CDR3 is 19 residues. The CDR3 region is CATSDLSGLGPGGTDTQYF. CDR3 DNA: TGTGCCACCAGTGATTTGTCCGGGTTAGGTCCCGGTGGCACAGATACGCAGTATTTT.

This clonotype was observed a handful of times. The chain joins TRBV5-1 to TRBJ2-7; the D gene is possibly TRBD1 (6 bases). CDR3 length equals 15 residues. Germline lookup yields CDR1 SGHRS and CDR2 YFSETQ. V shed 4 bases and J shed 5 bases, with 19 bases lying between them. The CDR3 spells CASSVAGTSGNEQYF. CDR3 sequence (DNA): TGCGCCAGCAGCGTGGCCGGGACAAGTGGCAACGAGCAGTACTTC.

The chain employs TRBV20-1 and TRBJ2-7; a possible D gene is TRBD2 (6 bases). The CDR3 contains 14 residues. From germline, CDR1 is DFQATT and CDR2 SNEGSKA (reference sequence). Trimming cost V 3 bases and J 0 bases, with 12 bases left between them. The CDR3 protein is CSASPRGSSYEQYF. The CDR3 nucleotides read TGCAGTGCTAGCCCCCGGGGGAGCTCCTACGAGCAGTACTTC.

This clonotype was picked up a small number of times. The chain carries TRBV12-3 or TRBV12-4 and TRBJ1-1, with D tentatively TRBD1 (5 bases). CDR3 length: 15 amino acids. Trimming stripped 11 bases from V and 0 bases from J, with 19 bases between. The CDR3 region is CAVLGTLSMNTEAFF. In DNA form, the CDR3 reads TGTGCCGTATTGGGGACCCTCTCCATGAACACTGAAGCTTTCTTT.

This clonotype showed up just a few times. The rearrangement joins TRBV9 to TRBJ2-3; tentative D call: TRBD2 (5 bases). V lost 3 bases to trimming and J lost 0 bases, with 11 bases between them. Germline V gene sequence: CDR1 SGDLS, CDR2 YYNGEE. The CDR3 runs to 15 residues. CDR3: CASSDGWTSTDTQYF. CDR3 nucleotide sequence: TGTGCCAGCAGCGATGGTTGGACTAGCACAGATACGCAGTATTTT.

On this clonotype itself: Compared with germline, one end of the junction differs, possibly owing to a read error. The CDR3, as DNA: TGCAGCGTTGGTCCATACAGGGGCGAGCAGCACTTC. Translated: CSVGPYRGEQHF. V and J are TRBV29-1 and TRBJ2-7, with 7 positions matching TRBD1. Germline lookup yields CDR1 SQVTM and CDR2 ANQGSEA. The length of the CDR3 is 12 residues.

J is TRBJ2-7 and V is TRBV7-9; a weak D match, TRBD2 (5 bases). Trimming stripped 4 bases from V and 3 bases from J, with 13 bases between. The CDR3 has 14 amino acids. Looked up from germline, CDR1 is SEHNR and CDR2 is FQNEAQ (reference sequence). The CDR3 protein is CASSSTRELYEQYF. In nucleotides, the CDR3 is TGTGCCAGCAGCTCGACCCGGGAACTCTACGAGCAGTACTTC.

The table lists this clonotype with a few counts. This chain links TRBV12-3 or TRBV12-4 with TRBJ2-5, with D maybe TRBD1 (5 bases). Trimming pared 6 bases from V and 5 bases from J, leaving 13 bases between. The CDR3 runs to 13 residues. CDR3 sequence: CASRPQGVETQYF. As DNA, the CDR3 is TGTGCCAGCAGGCCCCAGGGTGTGGAGACCCAGTACTTC.

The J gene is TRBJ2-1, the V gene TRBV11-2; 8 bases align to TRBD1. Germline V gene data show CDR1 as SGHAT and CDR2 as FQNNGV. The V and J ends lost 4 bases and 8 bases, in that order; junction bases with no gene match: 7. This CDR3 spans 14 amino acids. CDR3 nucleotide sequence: TGTGCCAGCAGCTGGACGGACAGGGACTATGAGCAGTTCTTC. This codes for CASSWTDRDYEQFF.

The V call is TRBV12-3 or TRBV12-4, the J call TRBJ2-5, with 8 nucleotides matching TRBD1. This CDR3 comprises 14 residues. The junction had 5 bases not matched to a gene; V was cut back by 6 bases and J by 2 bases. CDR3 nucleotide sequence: TGTGCCAGCAGGAACGGACAGGGACAAGAGACCCAGTACTTC. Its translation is CASRNGQGQETQYF.

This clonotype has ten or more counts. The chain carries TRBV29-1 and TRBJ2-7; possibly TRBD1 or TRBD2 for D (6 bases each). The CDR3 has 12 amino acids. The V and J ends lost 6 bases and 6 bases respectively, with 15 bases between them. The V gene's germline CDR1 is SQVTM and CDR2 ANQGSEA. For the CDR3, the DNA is TGCAGCGTCAAGGGGGGCTACGGCGAGCAGTACTTC. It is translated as CSVKGGYGEQYF.

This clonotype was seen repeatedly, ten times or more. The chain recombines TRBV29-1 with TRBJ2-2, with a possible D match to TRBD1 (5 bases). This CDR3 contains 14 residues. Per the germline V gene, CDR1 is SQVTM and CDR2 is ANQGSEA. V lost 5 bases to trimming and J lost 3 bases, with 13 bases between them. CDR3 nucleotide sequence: TGCAGCGTTTCCAGGGTGGCAGACACCGGGGAGCTGTTTTTT. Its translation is CSVSRVADTGELFF.

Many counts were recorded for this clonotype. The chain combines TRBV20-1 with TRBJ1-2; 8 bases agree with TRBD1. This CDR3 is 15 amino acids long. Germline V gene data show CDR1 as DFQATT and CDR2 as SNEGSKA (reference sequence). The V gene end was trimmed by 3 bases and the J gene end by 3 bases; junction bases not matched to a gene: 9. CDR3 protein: CSASTHRGYDYGYTF. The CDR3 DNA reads TGCAGTGCTAGCACGCACAGGGGGTACGACTATGGCTACACCTTC.

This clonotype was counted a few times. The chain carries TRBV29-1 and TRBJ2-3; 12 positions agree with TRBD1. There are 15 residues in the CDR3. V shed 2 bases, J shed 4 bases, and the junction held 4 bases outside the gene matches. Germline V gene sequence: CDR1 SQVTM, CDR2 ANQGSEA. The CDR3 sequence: CSVEPGTGGPDTQYF. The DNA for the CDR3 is TGCAGCGTTGAACCCGGGACAGGGGGCCCAGATACGCAGTATTTT.

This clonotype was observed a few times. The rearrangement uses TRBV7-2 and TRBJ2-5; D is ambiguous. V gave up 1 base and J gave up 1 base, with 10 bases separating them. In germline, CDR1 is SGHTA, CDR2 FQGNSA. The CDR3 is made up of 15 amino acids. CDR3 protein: CASSLGSLVQETQYF. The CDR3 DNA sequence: TGTGCCAGCAGCTTAGGTAGTCTAGTCCAAGAGACCCAGTACTTC.

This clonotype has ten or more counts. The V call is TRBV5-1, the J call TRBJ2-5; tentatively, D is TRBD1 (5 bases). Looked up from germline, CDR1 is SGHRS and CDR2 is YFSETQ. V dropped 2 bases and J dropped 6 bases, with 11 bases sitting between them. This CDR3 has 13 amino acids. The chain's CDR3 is CASSFDRGQTQYF. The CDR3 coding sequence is TGCGCCAGCAGCTTTGATAGGGGTCAGACCCAGTACTTC.

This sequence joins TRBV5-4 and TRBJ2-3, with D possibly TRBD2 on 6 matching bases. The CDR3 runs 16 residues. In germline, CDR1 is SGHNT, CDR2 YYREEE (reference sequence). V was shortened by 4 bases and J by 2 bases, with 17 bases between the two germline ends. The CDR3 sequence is CASSPAAGPSTDTQYF. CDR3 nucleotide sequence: TGTGCCAGCAGCCCGGCGGCGGGGCCATCCACAGATACGCAGTATTTT.

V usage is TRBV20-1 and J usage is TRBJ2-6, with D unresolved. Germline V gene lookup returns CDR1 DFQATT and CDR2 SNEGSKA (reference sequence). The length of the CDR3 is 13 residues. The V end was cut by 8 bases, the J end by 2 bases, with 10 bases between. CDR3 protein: CSSTRPGANVLTF. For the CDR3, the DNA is TGCAGTTCTACCCGGCCTGGGGCCAACGTCCTGACTTTC.

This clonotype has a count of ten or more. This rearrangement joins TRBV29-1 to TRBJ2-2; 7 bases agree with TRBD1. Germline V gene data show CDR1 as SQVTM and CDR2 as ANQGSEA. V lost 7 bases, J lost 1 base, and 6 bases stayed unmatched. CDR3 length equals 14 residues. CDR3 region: CSAQTGMNTGELFF. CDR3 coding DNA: TGCAGCGCCCAGACAGGGATGAACACCGGGGAGCTGTTTTTT.

CDR3 protein: CASSLLPAGINIQYF. The CDR3 DNA follows: TGTGCCAGCAGTTTATTACCGGCAGGGATAAACATTCAGTACTTC. V is TRBV27 and J is TRBJ2-4; D possibly corresponds to TRBD1 (5 bases). The germline V and J ends were trimmed by 1 base and 6 bases, with 13 bases remaining between them. Germline CDR1 is MNHEY and CDR2 is SMNVEV (reference sequence). The CDR3 length is 15 residues.

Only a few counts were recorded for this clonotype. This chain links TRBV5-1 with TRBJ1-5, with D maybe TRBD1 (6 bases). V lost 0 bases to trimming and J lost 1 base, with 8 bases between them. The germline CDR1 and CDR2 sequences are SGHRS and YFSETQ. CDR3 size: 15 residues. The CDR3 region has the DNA TGCGCCAGCAGCTTGGGGACAGCCAGCAATCAGCCCCAGCATTTT. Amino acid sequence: CASSLGTASNQPQHF.

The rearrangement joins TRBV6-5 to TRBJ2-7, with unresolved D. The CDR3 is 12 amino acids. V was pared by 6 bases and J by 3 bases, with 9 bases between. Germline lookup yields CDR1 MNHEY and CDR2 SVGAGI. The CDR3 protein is CASSPDIYEQYF. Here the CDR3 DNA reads TGTGCCAGCAGCCCCGACATCTACGAGCAGTACTTC.

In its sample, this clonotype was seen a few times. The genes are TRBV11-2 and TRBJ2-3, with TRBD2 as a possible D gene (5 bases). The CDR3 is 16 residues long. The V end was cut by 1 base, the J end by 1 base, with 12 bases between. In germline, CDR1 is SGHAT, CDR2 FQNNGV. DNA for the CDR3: TGTGCCAGCAGCTTAGGGAGGTCCGGACGCACAGATACGCAGTATTTT. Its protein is CASSLGRSGRTDTQYF.

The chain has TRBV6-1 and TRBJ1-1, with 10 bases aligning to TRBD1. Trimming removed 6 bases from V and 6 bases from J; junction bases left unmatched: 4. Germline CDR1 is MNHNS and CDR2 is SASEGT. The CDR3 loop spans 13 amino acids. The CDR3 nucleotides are TGTGCCAGCAGCACCGGGACAGGGGCTGAAGCTTTCTTT. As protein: CASSTGTGAEAFF.